The T cell receptor beta chain described here comes from a study of blood T cells in healthy people across ages. Study observations and caveats: Naive CD4+ cell counts and diversity both ran higher in long-lived than in aged donors.

In its sample, this clonotype was seen a few times. Its cognate antigen is unknown. Sample-barcoded 5' priming and a J-beta primer mix drove a second PCR of about 6 to 12 cycles. TCRdb recomputed calls from the 5' RACE reads with MiXCR, one row per CDR3 protein. The sample holds 1.5 million to 2 million distinct CDR3 sequences; about 31% are singletons and the top ten take around 11%. The CDR3 runs to 14 residues. Trimming cost V 6 bases and J 1 base, with 13 bases left between them. Germline CDR1 DFQATT, CDR2 SNEGSKA (reference sequence). Donor samples were obtained from healthy Caucasian individuals from Russia, aged about 6 to 100.

The receptor was derived from a woman in her 30s in good health. V and J are TRBV20-1 and TRBJ2-1, with D perhaps given as TRBD1 or TRBD2 (5 bases each). The source material was blood. CDR3 nucleotide sequence: TGCAGTGCAACCGGGACGGCATCCTACAATGAGCAGTTCTTC. This encodes CSATGTASYNEQFF.